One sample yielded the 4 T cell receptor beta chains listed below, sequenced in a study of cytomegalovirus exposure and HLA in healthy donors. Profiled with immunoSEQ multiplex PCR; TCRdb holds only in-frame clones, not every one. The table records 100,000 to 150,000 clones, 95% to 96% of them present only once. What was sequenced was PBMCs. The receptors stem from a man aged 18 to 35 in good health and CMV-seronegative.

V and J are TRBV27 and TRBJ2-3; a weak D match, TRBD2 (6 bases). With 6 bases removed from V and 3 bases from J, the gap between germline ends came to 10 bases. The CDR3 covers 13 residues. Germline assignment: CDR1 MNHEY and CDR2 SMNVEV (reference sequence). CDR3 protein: CASREGRTDTQYF. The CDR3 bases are TGTGCCAGCAGGGAGGGGCGGACAGATACGCAGTATTTT.

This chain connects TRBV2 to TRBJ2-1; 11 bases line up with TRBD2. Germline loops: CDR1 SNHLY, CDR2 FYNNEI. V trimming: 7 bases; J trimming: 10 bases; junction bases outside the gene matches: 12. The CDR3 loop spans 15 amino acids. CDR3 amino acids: CASTPTGLAGGEQFF. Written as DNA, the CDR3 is TGTGCCAGCACCCCGACCGGGTTAGCGGGAGGGGAGCAGTTCTTC.

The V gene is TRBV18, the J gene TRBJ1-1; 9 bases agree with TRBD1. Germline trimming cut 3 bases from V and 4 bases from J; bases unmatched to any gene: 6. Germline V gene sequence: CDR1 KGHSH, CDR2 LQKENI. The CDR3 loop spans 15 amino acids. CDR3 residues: CASSPQETGGTEAFF. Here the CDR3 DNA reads TGTGCCAGCTCACCTCAAGAGACAGGGGGCACTGAAGCTTTCTTT.

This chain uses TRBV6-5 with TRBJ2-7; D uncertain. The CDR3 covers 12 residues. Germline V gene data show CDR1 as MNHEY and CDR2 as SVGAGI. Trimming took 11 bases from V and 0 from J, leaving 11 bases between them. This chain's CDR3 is CAVQRSSYEQYF. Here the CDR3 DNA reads TGTGCCGTCCAGAGGAGCTCCTACGAGCAGTACTTC.